What follows are 20 T cell receptor beta chains derived from one specimen sequenced in a study of CD8+ T cells in alopecia areata. Stated treatment: oral pan-JAK inhibitor, 5-10 mg twice daily. Investigators isolated RNA and reverse transcribed it into cDNA to act as the sequencing template. Some clones are missing from TCRdb's copy, which holds only in-frame ones; the method was immunoSEQ multiplex PCR. This sample has some 110,000 clones, with roughly 60% found just once. This specimen consisted of CD8+ T cells sorted from blood, obtained at week 4, from a patient treated with tofacitinib. Receptors were obtained from a human donor with alopecia areata.

The J gene is TRBJ2-3, the V gene TRBV27; 9 nucleotides align to TRBD1. The length of the CDR3 is 15 residues. J gave up 4 bases and V 7 bases, and 9 bases lay outside the gene matches. Per the germline V gene, CDR1 is MNHEY and CDR2 is SMNVEV (reference sequence). The CDR3 spells CASTTGQGYPDTQYF. In nucleotides, the CDR3 is TGTGCCAGCACCACGGGACAGGGCTACCCAGATACGCAGTATTTT.

This clone turned up a few times. The chain recombines TRBV29-1 with TRBJ1-2; D is uncertain. The germline CDR1 and CDR2 sequences are SQVTM and ANQGSEA. V was trimmed by 3 bases and J by 4 bases, leaving 3 bases between them. This CDR3 is built from 10 residues. CDR3 coding DNA: TGCAGCGTTGACAGCTATGGCTACACCTTC. Translating it yields CSVDSYGYTF.

The chain uses TRBV29-1 and TRBJ2-1; 7 bases agree with TRBD1. The CDR3 covers 14 residues. Per the germline V gene, CDR1 is SQVTM and CDR2 is ANQGSEA. J lost 2 bases, V lost 8 bases, and 9 bases had no gene match. This CDR3 is CSHPTGATYNEQFF. The CDR3, as DNA: TGCAGCCACCCCACAGGGGCAACCTACAATGAGCAGTTCTTC.

Only a few counts were recorded for this clone. The chain recombines TRBV6-4 with TRBJ2-1; 8 nucleotides agree with TRBD2. Germline V gene sequence: CDR1 MRHNA, CDR2 SNTAGT. V trimming: 3 bases; J trimming: 2 bases; junction bases outside the gene matches: 3. There are 15 residues in the CDR3. CDR3 sequence (DNA): TGTGCCAGCAGTGAAGGGACTAGTCCCTACAATGAGCAGTTCTTC. It encodes CASSEGTSPYNEQFF.

The rearrangement joins TRBV13 to TRBJ2-5, with TRBD2 identical over 7 bases. The CDR3 sequence is 13 residues long. Germline V lookup: CDR1 PRHDT, CDR2 FYEKMQ (reference sequence). V was clipped by 4 bases and J by 7 bases; unmatched bases: 6. CDR3 amino acids: CASSSPSGGTQYF. CDR3 in DNA: TGTGCCAGCAGCTCCCCGTCGGGAGGGACCCAGTACTTC.

This chain uses TRBV30 with TRBJ2-7, with 7 bases that match TRBD1. This CDR3 is 12 amino acids long. The ends lost 7 bases at V and 0 bases at J; junction bases unmatched: 3. Per the germline V gene, CDR1 is GTSNPN and CDR2 is SVGIG (reference sequence). The CDR3 DNA is TGTGCCTCCTGGACAGGCTCCTACGAGCAGTACTTC. The encoded protein is CASWTGSYEQYF.

This chain connects TRBV2 to TRBJ1-6; no definite D call. The germline V gene has CDR1 SNHLY and CDR2 FYNNEI. The CDR3 is made up of 15 amino acids. The germline V and J ends were trimmed by 2 bases and 9 bases, with 14 bases remaining between them. The CDR3 DNA is TGTGCCAGCAGTGAAATTGGAGGGCTGGGTTCACCCCTCCACTTT. Translating it yields CASSEIGGLGSPLHF.

This CDR3 is CASSLTSGLAGNTQYF. The CDR3 DNA is TGTGCCAGCAGCTTGACCTCGGGACTAGCGGGTAATACGCAGTATTTT. The chain combines TRBV7-3 with TRBJ2-3; 12 bases align to TRBD2. The CDR3 spans 16 residues. The ends lost 3 bases at V and 7 bases at J; junction bases unmatched: 8. Germline-derived CDR1 and CDR2 are SGHTA and FQGTGA.

The chain joins TRBV25-1 to TRBJ2-3; 8 bases match TRBD2. CDR3 length equals 14 residues. Germline CDR1 reads MGHDK; CDR2 reads SYGVNS. V was clipped by 8 bases and J by 2 bases; unmatched bases: 6. The CDR3 region has the DNA TGTGCCAGCCGCGGGGGGAGGTCCACAGATACGCAGTATTTT. Its translation: CASRGGRSTDTQYF.

There are a few counts of this clone. The chain recombines TRBV7-9 with TRBJ2-7, with D possibly being TRBD2 (5 bases). The CDR3 runs 15 residues. V was trimmed by 8 bases and J by 9 bases, leaving 26 bases between them. Germline CDR1 SEHNR, CDR2 FQNEAQ (reference sequence). The CDR3 DNA is TGTGCCAGCGGGGAGTCTAGCCTGTATTCATATGGGCAGTACTTC. This gives the protein CASGESSLYSYGQYF.

Notes on this clone: Other DNA variants within this sample encode the same CDR3. The chain carries TRBV30 and TRBJ2-7; TRBD1 matches at 9 bases. Germline values: CDR1 GTSNPN, CDR2 SVGIG (reference sequence). The CDR3 loop spans 14 amino acids. V lost 0 bases to trimming and J lost 4 bases; unmatched junction nucleotides: 4. DNA of the CDR3: TGTGCCTGGAGTGTAGGGACAGGGACTTACGAGCAGTACTTC. It yields the protein CAWSVGTGTYEQYF.

Comment on this clone: This CDR3 is also generated by other DNA sequences in the sample. This chain uses TRBV19 with TRBJ1-5, with D hard to call. The CDR3 length is 12 residues. Germline V CDR1 and CDR2: LNHDA, SQIVND (reference sequence). The germline V and J ends were trimmed by 1 base and 4 bases, with 2 bases remaining between them. CDR3 nucleotides: TGTGCCAGTAGTATAGGTAATCAGCCCCAGCATTTT. Translated: CASSIGNQPQHF.

The rearrangement joins TRBV4-1 to TRBJ2-1, with D possibly being TRBD2 (6 bases). Looked up from germline, CDR1 is MGHRA and CDR2 is YSYEKL. The V and J ends lost 5 bases and 9 bases respectively, with 23 bases between them. The CDR3 runs to 16 residues. The CDR3 loop reads CASSAVADPAISEQFF. CDR3 DNA sequence: TGCGCCAGCAGCGCCGTAGCGGACCCGGCCATCAGTGAGCAGTTCTTC.

V gene TRBV30 combines with J gene TRBJ2-7; 8 nucleotides agree with TRBD1. Per germline, CDR1 GTSNPN and CDR2 SVGIG (reference sequence). This CDR3 region has 15 residues. The junction had 8 bases not matched to a gene; V was cut back by 4 bases and J by 0 bases. CDR3 sequence (DNA): TGTGCCTGGATTGGGGAGGACAGGGACTCCTACGAGCAGTACTTC. It is translated as CAWIGEDRDSYEQYF.

The table lists this clone with a few counts. The chain carries TRBV30 and TRBJ1-2, with 7 bases lining up with TRBD1. This CDR3 has 14 amino acids. Germline V gene sequence: CDR1 GTSNPN, CDR2 SVGIG (reference sequence). V was clipped by 3 bases and J by 8 bases; unmatched bases: 12. The CDR3 bases are TGTGCCTGGAGCCGAGCAGAGGGGGCAGAAGGCTACACCTTC. The encoded protein is CAWSRAEGAEGYTF.

The rearrangement uses TRBV6-6 and TRBJ2-7; D remains unclear. V was shortened by 4 bases and J by 6 bases, with 10 bases between the two germline ends. CDR3 size: 12 residues. Germline V lookup: CDR1 MNHNY, CDR2 SVGAGI (reference sequence). The CDR3 nucleotides read TGTGCCAGCAGTTCCCACTTGGGCGAGCAGTACTTC. This encodes CASSSHLGEQYF.

This chain connects TRBV7-6 to TRBJ2-3; D may be TRBD2 (6 bases). Trimming took off 1 base at V and 1 base at J, with 12 bases between the two ends. Germline CDR1 SGHVS, CDR2 FNYEAQ. This CDR3 spans 16 amino acids. The CDR3 spells CASSLVPGVGTDTQYF. Written as DNA, the CDR3 is TGTGCCAGCAGCTTAGTGCCGGGGGTGGGCACAGATACGCAGTATTTT. Looking up the rest from reference TRBV7-6 and TRBJ2-3 gives the full variable domain: GAGVSQSPRYKVTKRGQDVALRCDPISGHVSLYWYRQALGQGPEFLTYFNYEAQQDKSGLPNDRFSAERPEGSISTLTIQRTEQRDSAMYRCASSLVPGVGTDTQYFGPGTRLTVL.

The CDR3 bases are TGCGCCAGCAGCGAAAACATGGGGGGGGCCTACAATGAGCAGTTCTTC. Translated: CASSENMGGAYNEQFF. The V and J genes are TRBV4-1 and TRBJ2-1; TRBD2 aligns across 7 bases. The CDR3 has 16 residues. Germline CDR1 is MGHRA and CDR2 is YSYEKL. Losses at the gene ends were 5 bases for V and 2 bases for J; bases not matched to a gene: 9.

The chain joins TRBV6-5 to TRBJ2-7; D unclear. V shed 6 bases and J shed 3 bases, with 15 bases lying between them. The V gene's germline CDR1 is MNHEY and CDR2 SVGAGI. The CDR3 has 14 residues. DNA of the CDR3: TGTGCCAGCAGCCCCGACTGGACGAGCTACGAGCAGTACTTC. This codes for CASSPDWTSYEQYF.

A few counts support this clone. The chain is built from TRBV29-1 and TRBJ1-2, with 9 bases aligning to TRBD1. The CDR3 is 12 amino acids. From germline, CDR1 is SQVTM and CDR2 ANQGSEA. Trimming cost V 6 bases and J 7 bases; bases outside gene matches: 6. CDR3 region: CSVQGASGGYTF. CDR3 in DNA: TGCAGCGTACAGGGGGCCAGCGGTGGCTACACCTTC.